This T cell receptor beta chain came from a study of CD8+ T cells in alopecia areata (dated by TCRdb to the late 2010s). As for the study more broadly: Treated patients were enrolled in an open-label pilot trial of oral tofacitinib at 5 to 10 mg twice daily for moderate-to-severe alopecia areata. To study T cell clonal expansion in alopecia areata, the researchers applied high-throughput TCRbeta sequencing to both the C3H/HeJ mouse model and human patients. Patients stayed on tofacitinib for 6 to 18 months and then had 6 months of follow-up off drug so that delayed response and recurrence could be assessed. RNA was obtained with the PAXgene miRNA kit for fixed scalp, the miRNeasy kit for PBMCs, and the RNeasy kit for mouse skin. immunoSEQ multiplex PCR using 35 Vbeta forward primers and 13 Jbeta reverse primers was used to amplify TCRbeta CDR3 regions. Scalp clonality was compared across normal scalp (n=4), patchy alopecia areata scalp (n=8), and alopecia totalis/universalis scalp (n=8). On the human side, TCRbeta sequencing was run on scalp tissue and on sorted CD4+ and CD8+ peripheral blood T cells from healthy controls and from alopecia areata patients with either patchy or totalis/universalis disease. For the treated patients, the SALT score, which quantifies what percentage of scalp surface area is affected, served as the measure of disease severity. Biopsies were taken from tofacitinib-treated patients at baseline and at 4 and 24 weeks of treatment, and a later scalp biopsy was taken in several of the tofacitinib-treated patients. Findings and caveats that apply to the study as a whole: Because the treated cohort was small and included a single nonresponder, larger studies are needed to assess links between baseline CD8+ expansion and response. During tofacitinib treatment, many expanded lesional clones stuck around in both scalp and blood, and this persistence may partly explain why relapse happens after treatment is stopped. Shared TCR sequences between patients were less evident than in mice, which may be partly attributable to HLA diversity in the patient population. Compared with normal scalp, lesional scalp had higher clonality and more expanded CD8+ clones, particularly in alopecia totalis/universalis, a pattern that suggests antigenic drive. Tofacitinib significantly decreased scalp clonality and the number of expanded CD8+ clones among the top 100 scalp clones. Resident alphabeta T cells in normal human skin are also sequenced, complicating scalp TCR repertoire analysis, unlike mouse skin dominated by gammadelta T cells.

The time point label for this specimen denotes: roughly 26 weeks on oral tofacitinib. Read against the paper, the sample's treatment or condition label means: oral pan-JAK inhibitor, 5-10 mg twice daily. Lesional scalp punch biopsies and peripheral blood were collected from alopecia areata patients. After PBMCs were isolated by density centrifugation and stained for CD3, CD4 and CD8, a FACSAria was used to sort CD4+ and CD8+ T cells. Library method: the immunoSEQ multiplex PCR assay. RNA was extracted from all samples and reverse transcribed into cDNA as template for TCR sequencing. First-strand cDNA was synthesized using SuperScript III with a 2:1 mix of oligo-dT and random hexamers. A synthetic immune receptor repertoire was used to gauge amplification bias, and whatever bias remained was removed computationally. Processing in the source paper ran as follows. Raw reads were preprocessed to remove errors, and CDR3 was defined according to IMGT conventions as the region from the conserved cysteine to phenylalanine. Clonality was computed as 1 minus the Shannon entropy, with the entropy normalized by log2 of the number of productive unique TCRs. CD4 or CD8 identity of scalp clones was inferred by cross-referencing scalp TCRbeta sequences with sorted blood CD4 and CD8 repertoires. The immuneACCESS repertoire file appears here via TCRdb, limited to in-frame rearrangements. These files lack a portion of the clones; in checked studies, under half of the deficit traces to unresolved V genes, and the cause of the others is not known. V and J calls and clone size are given by that table; D and trimming were obtained from the DNA. This sample is represented by 150,000 to 200,000 clones; roughly 60% of them were singletons. Just over 1% of the sample lies in the top ten.

As to this clone: The antigen it binds to is not known. The sample holds no much larger clone one base away, and base qualities are not on file.

From its cysteine to its phenylalanine, the CDR3 spans 16 amino acids. This entry keeps only the CDR3 DNA: 48 bases, framed from base 1. The CDR1 and CDR2 encoded by the germline V gene are SQVTM and ANQGSEA. Unmatched junction bases come to 14, with V trimmed by 8 bases and J by 3 bases. The specimen was CD4+ T cells sorted from blood, collected at week 24, from a patient treated with tofacitinib. The rearrangement joined TRBV29-1 to TRBJ2-3; 10 bases in between match TRBD2. The sequence came from a human donor with alopecia areata. The bases are TGCAGCTCGGTCCCCCTAGCGGGGGCGGTTACAGATACGCAGTATTTT. It translates as CSSVPLAGAVTDTQYF.